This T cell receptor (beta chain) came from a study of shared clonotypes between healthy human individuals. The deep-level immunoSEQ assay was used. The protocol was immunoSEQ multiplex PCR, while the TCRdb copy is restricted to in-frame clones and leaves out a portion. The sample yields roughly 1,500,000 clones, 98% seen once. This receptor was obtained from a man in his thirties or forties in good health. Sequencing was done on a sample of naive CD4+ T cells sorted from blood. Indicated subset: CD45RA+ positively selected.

CDR3 loop: CASSPHRGTSTPLSYEQYF. In nucleotides, the CDR3 is TGTGCCAGCAGCCCGCACCGGGGCACATCAACCCCCCTCTCCTACGAGCAGTACTTC. The rearrangement links TRBV7-8 to TRBJ2-7; D tentatively reads TRBD1 or TRBD2 (5 bases each). Germline CDR1 and CDR2: SGHVS and FQNEAQ. The CDR3 is 19 amino acids. V was shortened by 5 bases and J by 0 bases, with 26 bases between the two germline ends.